A single sample gave rise to the 10 T cell receptor beta chains below, sequenced in a study of molecular identifiers for immune sequencing clone quantification. TCRdb recomputed calls from the PCR reads with MiXCR, one row per CDR3 protein. The data contain approximately 90,000 distinct CDR3 sequences, roughly 26% of them singletons. Sequences were obtained from naive CD8+ T cells from blood, with Jurkat cell RNA spiked in. Subset here: FACS-sorted CD8+CD4-CCR7+CD45RA+ naive T cells. The receptor source for this set is a human donor in good health. Some libraries in this study had Jurkat cell RNA spiked in.

The rearrangement links TRBV14 to TRBJ2-7; TRBD2 matches at 8 bases. V lost 0 bases and J lost 2; bases outside the gene matches: 3. Germline CDR1 reads SGHDN; CDR2 reads FVKESK. This CDR3 is 15 amino acids long. CDR3 in DNA: TGTGCCAGCAGCCAAGAGATAGCGGGACCCTACGAGCAGTACTTC. It is translated as CASSQEIAGPYEQYF. Filled out from reference TRBV14 and TRBJ2-7, the complete variable domain reads EAGVTQFPSHSVIEKGQTVTLRCDPISGHDNLYWYRRVMGKEIKFLLHFVKESKQDESGMPNNRFLAERTGGTYSTLKVQPAELEDSGVYFCASSQEIAGPYEQYFGPGTRLTVT.

This clonotype was recorded many times. This rearrangement joins TRBV28 to TRBJ2-5, with a possible D match to TRBD1 (5 bases). Trimming cost V 10 bases and J 5 bases, with 14 bases left between them. The germline CDR1 and CDR2 sequences are MDHEN and SYDVKM. This CDR3 is 12 amino acids long. The CDR3 coding sequence is TGTGCCACAGCCAGGGCGCTGGAGACCCAGTACTTC. Translation gives CATARALETQYF.

In this sample, this clonotype turned up many times. The V and J genes are TRBV5-4 and TRBJ2-3, with TRBD1 as a possible D gene (5 bases). CDR3 length equals 13 residues. Germline CDR1 is SGHNT and CDR2 is YYREEE (reference sequence). The V gene lost 3 bases and the J gene lost 2 bases, with 7 bases spanning the gap. CDR3 protein: CASSSGNTDTQYF. Written as DNA, the CDR3 is TGTGCCAGCAGCTCAGGGAACACAGATACGCAGTATTTT. Supplemented by reference TRBV5-4 and TRBJ2-3, the full variable domain reads ETGVTQSPTHLIKTRGQQVTLRCSSQSGHNTVSWYQQALGQGPQFIFQYYREEENGRGNFPPRFSGLQFPNYSSELNVNALELDDSALYLCASSSGNTDTQYFGPGTRLTVL.

This clonotype was counted at least ten times. The V call is TRBV5-5, the J call TRBJ2-3; no reliable D call. The V end was cut by 0 bases, the J end by 6 bases, with 20 bases between. This CDR3 comprises 17 residues. The germline V gene has CDR1 SGHKS and CDR2 YYEKEE (reference sequence). In nucleotides, the CDR3 is TGTGCCAGCAGCTTGGAACTTTCGCTGGGGATCTGGGATACGCAGTATTTT. Protein sequence: CASSLELSLGIWDTQYF.

The chain joins TRBV14 to TRBJ2-1, with D possibly matching TRBD2 (5 bases). CDR1 is SGHDN, CDR2 FVKESK, per germline. CDR3 length: 16 amino acids. Trimming shortened V by 1 base and J by 6 bases, and 16 bases separated the two germline ends. CDR3 loop: CASSQVDSPGCNEQFF. CDR3 sequence (DNA): TGTGCCAGCAGCCAAGTGGACTCCCCTGGTTGCAATGAGCAGTTCTTC.

In this sample, this clonotype turned up many times. CDR3 sequence (DNA): TGTGCCAGCAGCCAACGGACTAGCGGGGCCCTAGGAGATACGCAGTATTTT. Residues: CASSQRTSGALGDTQYF. This rearrangement joins TRBV7-9 to TRBJ2-3; 12 positions agree with TRBD2. Trimming removed 5 bases from V and 5 bases from J; junction bases left unmatched: 11. This CDR3 has 17 residues. The germline gives CDR1 SEHNR, CDR2 FQNEAQ (reference sequence).

At least ten counts were recorded for this clonotype. The chain joins TRBV20-1 to TRBJ2-7; 10 bases align to TRBD2. Germline CDR1 reads DFQATT; CDR2 reads SNEGSKA (reference sequence). The CDR3 runs to 14 residues. The V segment lost 6 bases and the J segment 1 base; nucleotides outside the gene matches: 6. DNA for the CDR3: TGCAGTGCCCGAGGACTAGCGGAATCCTACGAGCAGTACTTC. Translating it yields CSARGLAESYEQYF.

This clonotype occurred many times. The V gene is TRBV5-4, the J gene TRBJ2-3, with D possibly matching TRBD1 (5 bases). The CDR3 length is 12 residues. Germline V lookup: CDR1 SGHNT, CDR2 YYREEE (reference sequence). V lost 4 bases, J lost 6 bases, and 9 bases lay in between. In DNA, the CDR3 is TGTGCCAGCAGCCCAGGGTCCGATACGCAGTATTTT. Protein sequence: CASSPGSDTQYF.

This clonotype was counted a few times. This chain uses TRBV7-9 with TRBJ2-7, with D tentatively TRBD1 (5 bases). This CDR3 is 16 amino acids long. In germline, CDR1 is SEHNR, CDR2 FQNEAQ (reference sequence). V was cut by 5 bases and J by 3 bases, with 20 bases left in between. As DNA, the CDR3 is TGTGCCAGCAGCGATCAGACCAGGGTTGAAAGCTACGAGCAGTACTTC. Translating it yields CASSDQTRVESYEQYF.

This clonotype was counted many times. The V gene is TRBV6-5, the J gene TRBJ2-7; D remains unclear. Trimming took off 2 bases at V and 6 bases at J, with 11 bases between the two ends. The CDR3 consists of 13 residues. In germline, CDR1 is MNHEY, CDR2 SVGAGI. The CDR3 reads CASSYGPGREQYF. In nucleotides, the CDR3 is TGTGCCAGCAGTTACGGACCGGGCCGCGAGCAGTACTTC.